This is a list of T cell receptor beta chains from one sample in a study of blood T cell repertoires in COVID-19. The data were produced by immunoSEQ multiplex PCR, yet TCRdb's version contains in-frame clones alone and is incomplete. Among 150,000 to 200,000 clones listed, roughly 90% were seen once. What was sequenced was PBMCs or T cells enriched from blood (not recorded which). Receptors were obtained from a woman in her fifties or sixties who had recovered from COVID-19. The conserved cysteine and the conserved F or W are not part of the CDR3 here. A D gene is named only where the DNA matches it firmly.

. | TRBV15 | ATSRGIGRTGSYEQY
. | TRBV11-2 | ASSLDRTPEAF
TRBD1 | TRBV5-6 | ASSIDQGANTEAF
. | TRBV3-1/TRBV3-2 | ASSFRGEQY
. | TRBV5-1 | ASSLVDSNYGYT
. | TRBV7-2 | ASSAINRVGYT
. | TRBV19 | ATNRAQGMNTEAF
. | TRBV5-4 | ASSLGLSSGANVLT
. | TRBV5-8 | ASSLGRGISYNEQF
. | TRBV27 | ASRPGGIYGYT
. | TRBV6-5 | ASSPSLTGGNTIY
. | TRBV5-1 | ASSPTIGGPNEKLF
TRBD2 | TRBV27 | ASSLLAGGIDEQY
TRBD1 | TRBV5-5 | ASRKQGASYEQY
TRBD1 | TRBV13 | ASSFPRQGSGNTIY
TRBD1 | TRBV3-1/TRBV3-2 | ASSQILGDRRGYT
TRBD2 | TRBV19 | ASSPGLAGAAGIQY
. | TRBV4-3 | ASSLETGGNQPQH
. | TRBV7-2 | ATSQGQGHQETQY
. | TRBV1 | TSSQEERGSTGELF
TRBD1 | TRBV2 | ASRRTGIGPEAF
. | TRBV28 | ASSSRQLRGNEQF
TRBD1 | TRBV6-5 | ASRQGADGYT
. | TRBV7-8 | ASSGARSLSGNTIY
. | TRBV6-2/TRBV6-3 | ASSYPQGTVRTDQH
. | TRBV19 | ASSVDRFANYGYT
TRBD1 | TRBV7-9 | ASSIMGTGGNEQF
. | TRBV6-5 | ASSYSRVNTEAF
TRBD2 | TRBV30 | AWSDGTSGLAIYEQY
TRBD2 | TRBV7-2 | ASSLTGGPLNTGELF
. | TRBV6-1 | ASSESGETQY
. | TRBV21-1 | ASSKAQRDRVVPLTEAF
TRBD1 | TRBV6-5 | ASSSPGGSSGNTIY
. | TRBV30 | AWSGAKSSYNSPLH
. | TRBV5-6 | ASSLRTAGEKLF
. | TRBV4-1 | ASSHSDSTGELF
TRBD2 | TRBV18 | ASSRDLAGGGSYEQY
. | TRBV4-1 | ASSQGEQGAYEQY
TRBD1 | TRBV5-1 | ASSEGTGGSYNSPLH
TRBD2 | TRBV11-3 | ASSSYSGRGMGTDTQY
TRBD1 | TRBV4-1 | ASSPLDRDNQPQH
. | TRBV7-2 | ASSIQGGQPQH
TRBD1 | TRBV5-6 | ASSLTGGWETEAF
. | TRBV6-6 | ASRREGTIY
. | TRBV19 | ASSMPGHSLYGYT
TRBD1 | TRBV2 | ASEDRGFYEQY
TRBD1 | TRBV5-1 | ASSLRTGVTGELF
TRBD1 | TRBV27 | ASSVDRGGEKLF